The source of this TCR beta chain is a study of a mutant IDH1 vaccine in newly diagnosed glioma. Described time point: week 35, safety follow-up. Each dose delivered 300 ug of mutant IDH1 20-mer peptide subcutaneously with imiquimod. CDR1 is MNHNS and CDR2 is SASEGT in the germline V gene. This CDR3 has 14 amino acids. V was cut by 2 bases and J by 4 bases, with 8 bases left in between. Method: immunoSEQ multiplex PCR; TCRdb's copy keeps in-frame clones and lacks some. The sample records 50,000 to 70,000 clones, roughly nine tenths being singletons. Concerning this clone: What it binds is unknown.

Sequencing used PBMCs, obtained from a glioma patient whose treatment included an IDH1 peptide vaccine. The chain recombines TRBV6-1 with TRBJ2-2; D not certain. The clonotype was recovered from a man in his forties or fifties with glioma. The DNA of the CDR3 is TGTGCCAGCAGTGAACGTGAGGTCACCGGGGAGCTGTTTTTT. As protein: CASSEREVTGELFF.